Each of the 2 T cell receptor beta chains below was sequenced from the same sample in a study of cytomegalovirus exposure and HLA in healthy donors. Vbeta (60) and Jbeta (13) primers were used in the PCR. The table came from immunoSEQ multiplex PCR; TCRdb's copy has only in-frame clones and leaves some out. The sample holds some 200,000 clones; about four fifths are singletons and the top ten take approximately 2.2%. The specimen was PBMCs. The receptors originated from a woman between 45 and 60 years old in good health and CMV-seronegative.

V gene TRBV5-1 combines with J gene TRBJ2-5; the match to TRBD1 covers 8 bases. The CDR3 length is 14 residues. The V gene end was trimmed by 0 bases and the J gene end by 5 bases; junction bases not matched to a gene: 3. The germline V gene has CDR1 SGHRS and CDR2 YFSETQ. The CDR3 nucleotides are TGCGCCAGCAGCTTGGGGTACAGGGGGGAGACCCAGTACTTC. Translating gives CASSLGYRGETQYF.

V usage is TRBV28 and J usage is TRBJ1-2; D is unresolved. The V and J ends lost 4 bases and 7 bases respectively, with 13 bases between them. This CDR3 has 13 amino acids. Germline assignment: CDR1 MDHEN and CDR2 SYDVKM. CDR3 in amino acids: CASSSDTAPGYTF. The CDR3 DNA is TGTGCCAGCAGTTCCGACACAGCCCCTGGCTACACCTTC.